The next 30 T cell receptor beta chains were all read from a single sample in a study of vaccination effects on CD4 cells after COVID-19. The data were produced by immunoSEQ multiplex PCR, yet TCRdb's version contains in-frame clones alone and is incomplete. The data hold 70,000 to 75,000 clones, with approximately 72% observed a single time. The antigens for these receptors are not known. Peptide-pool stimulation followed by sequencing identified expanded antigen-specific CD4+ clonotypes in the ViraFEST assay. Culture proceeded for approximately 10 days, and CD4+ T cells were then isolated. Nobody among the vaccine recipients had prior SARS-CoV-2 infection (nucleocapsid antibodies were negative). The sample was CD4+ T cells from PBMCs cultured with HCoV-OC43 spike peptides, taken before COVID-19 vaccination. The subset here: HCoV-OC43 spike overlapping peptide pool stimulation. The receptors derive from a human donor who received a COVID-19 vaccine.

This clone was recorded once. This sequence joins TRBV2 and TRBJ1-4; 7 nucleotides align to TRBD1. The length of the CDR3 is 14 residues. The germline CDR1 and CDR2 sequences are SNHLY and FYNNEI. The V gene end was trimmed by 5 bases and the J gene end by 7 bases; junction bases not matched to a gene: 7. As DNA, the CDR3 is TGTGCCAGCAGTAGAGGAGGGGGCCCTGAAAAACTGTTTTTT. Translation: CASSRGGGPEKLFF.

The chain uses TRBV21-1 and TRBJ2-2; the table names TRBD2, a call not compared with the DNA. TRBV21-1 is deemed a pseudogene. The CDR3 runs to 21 residues. The CDR3 DNA is TGTGCCAGCAGCGAACCACACGAGGGGATTCTAGCGGGGGGGGCGACCGGGGAGCTGTTTTTT. It encodes CASSEPHEGILAGGATGELFF.

The chain recombines TRBV14 with TRBJ1-1; D may be TRBD1 (5 bases). CDR1 SGHDN and CDR2 FVKESK come from the germline V gene. The CDR3 loop spans 14 amino acids. The V gene lost 0 bases and the J gene lost 4 bases, with 9 bases spanning the gap. CDR3 loop: CASSQESGITEAFF. The CDR3 DNA reads TGTGCCAGCAGCCAAGAATCAGGGATCACTGAAGCTTTCTTT.

The chain recombines TRBV12-3 or TRBV12-4 with TRBJ1-5; TRBD1 matches at 8 bases. CDR3 length equals 13 residues. V dropped 7 bases and J dropped 11; count of bases not matched to a gene: 10. The CDR3 loop is CASTLGQATAQHF. The CDR3 bases are TGTGCCAGCACCCTGGGACAGGCTACGGCCCAGCATTTT.

The chain joins TRBV5-5 to TRBJ2-5, with D perhaps matching TRBD1 (6 bases). Germline CDR1 is SGHKS and CDR2 is YYEKEE (reference sequence). This CDR3 has 16 amino acids. Trimming took off 2 bases at V and 1 base at J, with 15 bases between the two ends. The CDR3 coding sequence is TGTGCCAGCAGCTTTGCCCGACAGGTGATCCAAGAGACCCAGTACTTC. The encoded protein is CASSFARQVIQETQYF. The full variable domain, completed using reference TRBV5-5 and TRBJ2-5, is DAGVTQSPTHLIKTRGQQVTLRCSPISGHKSVSWYQQVLGQGPQFIFQYYEKEERGRGNFPDRFSARQFPNYSSELNVNALLLGDSALYLCASSFARQVIQETQYFGPGTRLLVL.

Only a few counts were recorded for this clone. This rearrangement joins TRBV12-3 or TRBV12-4 to TRBJ1-2; D is uncertain. The CDR3 length is 11 residues. V lost 4 bases and J lost 8, with 8 bases in between. This CDR3 reads CASSWASGYTF. The CDR3 DNA reads as TGTGCCAGCAGTTGGGCCTCGGGCTACACCTTC.

The CDR3 nucleotides read TGTGCCAGCTCACCACCGGTTGGCTCGGGAAACACCATATATTTT. This codes for CASSPPVGSGNTIYF. The chain recombines TRBV18 with TRBJ1-3; D remains unclear. CDR3 length: 15 residues. CDR1 KGHSH and CDR2 LQKENI come from the germline V gene. The germline V and J ends were trimmed by 0 bases and 4 bases, with 10 bases remaining between them.

This clone showed up just a few times. This chain joins TRBV9 and TRBJ2-1; 8 bases align to TRBD2. V lost 1 base, J lost 0 bases, and 3 bases stayed unmatched. Germline CDR1 and CDR2: SGDLS and YYNGEE. The CDR3 contains 16 residues. In DNA form, the CDR3 reads TGTGCCAGCAGCGTAACTAGCGGAAGCTCCTACAATGAGCAGTTCTTC. Its translation: CASSVTSGSSYNEQFF.

V is TRBV5-8 and J is TRBJ2-3, with D uncertain. Germline V gene data show CDR1 as SGHTS and CDR2 as YDEGEE. The CDR3 has 12 amino acids. V dropped 2 bases and J dropped 4 bases, with 5 bases sitting between them. CDR3 DNA sequence: TGTGCCAGCAGCTTATTCCCAGATACGCAGTATTTT. This sequence encodes CASSLFPDTQYF.

The V call is TRBV10-3, the J call TRBJ2-3; no firm D call. The CDR3 totals 13 residues. The V and J ends lost 7 bases and 3 bases respectively, with 11 bases between them. Germline CDR1 ENHRY, CDR2 SYGVKD. The CDR3 DNA sequence: TGTGCCATCACCGGTGCACAGACAGATACGCAGTATTTT. Translation: CAITGAQTDTQYF.

The chain is built from TRBV7-2 and TRBJ1-5, with D possibly TRBD1 on 5 matching bases. Germline CDR1 reads SGHTA; CDR2 reads FQGNSA. Trimming removed 4 bases from V and 4 bases from J, with 17 bases in between. The CDR3 extends over 16 amino acids. CDR3 DNA: TGTGCCAGCAGCTCCCGAAGCGGGACGGTTAATCAGCCCCAGCATTTT. Amino acids: CASSSRSGTVNQPQHF. Full variable domain (remainder filled in from reference TRBV7-2 and TRBJ1-5): GAGVSQSPSNKVTEKGKDVELRCDPISGHTALYWYRQSLGQGLEFLIYFQGNSAPDKSGLPSDRFSAERTGGSVSTLTIQRTQQEDSAVYLCASSSRSGTVNQPQHFGDGTRLSIL.

The chain carries TRBV10-1 and TRBJ1-1; possibly TRBD1 for D (5 bases). V lost 5 bases and J 1 base, leaving 8 bases between the germline ends. The CDR3 is 13 residues long. Germline CDR1 WNHNN, CDR2 SYGVQD (reference sequence). CDR3 in DNA: TGCGCCAGCAGTCGACAGCCGAACACTGAAGCTTTCTTT. Translation gives CASSRQPNTEAFF.

DNA of the CDR3: TGCGCCAGCAGCTTGTTGGGGACAGGGGGAAGCAATGAGCAGTTCTTC. Protein sequence: CASSLLGTGGSNEQFF. The chain uses TRBV5-1 and TRBJ2-1; 11 bases align to TRBD1. Germline CDR1 and CDR2: SGHRS and YFSETQ. The ends lost 1 base at V and 6 bases at J; junction bases unmatched: 6. This CDR3 has 16 amino acids.

The chain uses TRBV30 and TRBJ2-7, with TRBD1 identical over 10 bases. The CDR3 length is 13 residues. V dropped 1 base and J dropped 7; count of bases not matched to a gene: 4. The germline V gene has CDR1 GTSNPN and CDR2 SVGIG (reference sequence). DNA of the CDR3: TGTGCCTGGAGTGGGGACAGGGGACTGGAGCAGTACGTC. Translated: CAWSGDRGLEQYV.

V and J are TRBV7-2 and TRBJ2-1; 7 positions agree with TRBD2. The CDR3 sequence is 16 residues long. V trimming: 3 bases; J trimming: 4 bases; junction bases outside the gene matches: 9. Looked up from germline, CDR1 is SGHTA and CDR2 is FQGNSA. CDR3 in amino acids: CASSFAVRGGYNEQFF. The CDR3 DNA reads as TGTGCCAGCAGCTTTGCCGTGCGGGGAGGGTACAATGAGCAGTTCTTC.

V is TRBV6-6 and J is TRBJ2-7; no clear D gene. V was shortened by 2 bases and J by 4 bases, with 12 bases between the two germline ends. The CDR3 runs to 14 residues. CDR1 and CDR2 from the germline V gene are MNHNY and SVGAGI (reference sequence). The DNA of the CDR3 is TGTGCCAGCAGTTACGATAGTGCCGGGTACGAGCAGTACGTC. This encodes CASSYDSAGYEQYV.

This rearrangement joins TRBV30 to TRBJ1-4; D may be TRBD1 (5 bases). The CDR3 extends over 15 amino acids. Germline CDR1 is GTSNPN and CDR2 is SVGIG (reference sequence). The V end lost 2 bases, the J end lost 7 bases, and 17 bases lay between the germline ends. The chain's CDR3 is CAWSPPTDQSEKLFF. In nucleotides, the CDR3 is TGTGCCTGGAGTCCCCCGACAGACCAGTCTGAAAAACTGTTTTTT.

This chain links TRBV7-3 with TRBJ2-1, with 8 bases identical to TRBD1. There are 13 residues in the CDR3. The ends lost 8 bases at V and 9 bases at J; junction bases unmatched: 9. CDR1 is SGHTA, CDR2 FQGTGA, per germline. The CDR3 protein is CASATGGIGEQFF. CDR3 DNA: TGTGCCAGCGCCACAGGGGGTATCGGTGAGCAGTTCTTC.

The CDR3, as DNA: TGCGCCAGCAGCCAAGTCGGCGGACACTATGGCTACACCTTC. It is translated as CASSQVGGHYGYTF. This chain uses TRBV4-1 with TRBJ1-2, with D unclear. The CDR3 is 14 amino acids. Deletions cut 1 base from V and 3 bases from J, with 9 bases between. CDR1 and CDR2 (germline): MGHRA, YSYEKL.

The chain has TRBV2 and TRBJ2-1, with 11 positions matching TRBD2. The V gene end was trimmed by 4 bases and the J gene end by 6 bases; junction bases not matched to a gene: 5. Germline V gene lookup returns CDR1 SNHLY and CDR2 FYNNEI. The CDR3 contains 15 residues. The CDR3 loop reads CASSVVTSGANEQFF. The CDR3, as DNA: TGTGCCAGCAGTGTCGTGACTAGCGGGGCCAATGAGCAGTTCTTC.

The CDR3 DNA reads TGTGCCAGCAGCCTTACAAGGGGTAGCAATCAGCCCCAGCATTTT. This codes for CASSLTRGSNQPQHF. The genes are TRBV6-6 and TRBJ1-5, with D perhaps TRBD1 (5 bases). V lost 6 bases and J 0 bases, leaving 12 bases between the germline ends. The CDR3 extends over 15 amino acids. Germline V gives CDR1 MNHNY, CDR2 SVGAGI (reference sequence).

This chain joins TRBV9 and TRBJ1-4; unclear D gene. CDR1 is SGDLS and CDR2 is YYNGEE in the germline V gene. This CDR3 is built from 14 residues. Trimming stripped 1 base from V and 0 bases from J, with 4 bases between. The CDR3 loop is CASSVSATNEKLFF. The CDR3 coding sequence is TGTGCCAGCAGCGTAAGCGCAACTAATGAAAAACTGTTTTTT.

CDR3 sequence: CSAGSLRDRFF. The CDR3 DNA follows: TGCAGTGCTGGGTCGCTACGGGACAGATTTTTT. V and J are TRBV20-1 and TRBJ1-4; 7 positions agree with TRBD1. V lost 5 bases to trimming and J lost 17 bases; unmatched junction nucleotides: 11. Per the germline V gene, CDR1 is DFQATT and CDR2 is SNEGSKA (reference sequence). This CDR3 spans 11 amino acids.

This chain connects TRBV28 to TRBJ2-1, with 13 nucleotides matching TRBD2. Germline lookup yields CDR1 MDHEN and CDR2 SYDVKM. J gave up 6 bases and V 2 bases, and 1 base lay outside the gene matches. This CDR3 is 15 amino acids long. CDR3 coding DNA: TGTGCCAGCAGTTTAACTAGCGGGGGGGGCAATGAGCAGTTCTTC. Encoded protein: CASSLTSGGGNEQFF.

The J gene is TRBJ2-5, the V gene TRBV5-1, with TRBD2 identical over 8 bases. CDR1 and CDR2 (germline): SGHRS, YFSETQ. The CDR3 consists of 15 residues. J gave up 7 bases and V 4 bases, and 12 bases lay outside the gene matches. The CDR3 DNA reads as TGCGCCAGCAGCCCCTCGGCGGGGGGCGCTTGGACCCAGTACTTC. Amino acids: CASSPSAGGAWTQYF.

V usage is TRBV3-1 (or the pseudogene TRBV3-2) and J usage is TRBJ1-4; possible D gene TRBD1, 6 bases. Trimming removed 5 bases from V and 8 bases from J, with 15 bases in between. CDR3 length: 14 residues. The V gene's germline CDR1 is LGHDT and CDR2 YNNKEL (reference sequence). CDR3 nucleotides: TGTGCCAGCAGCGCCCGGACAGTGTACGAAAAACTGTTTTTT. Its translation: CASSARTVYEKLFF.

This clone was found a few times. V gene TRBV4-1 combines with J gene TRBJ2-3; 9 nucleotides align to TRBD1. Per germline, CDR1 MGHRA and CDR2 YSYEKL. V lost 3 bases to trimming and J lost 4 bases; unmatched junction nucleotides: 5. This CDR3 has 15 residues. Here the CDR3 reads CASSQQGDRADTQYF. Here the CDR3 DNA reads TGCGCCAGCAGCCAGCAGGGGGACAGGGCAGATACGCAGTATTTT.

The chain carries TRBV19 and TRBJ2-1; no definite D call. This CDR3 is 13 amino acids long. The germline V gene encodes CDR1 LNHDA and CDR2 SQIVND (reference sequence). Between the trimmed V and J ends, which lost 6 bases and 2 bases, there was a span of 8 bases. In nucleotides, the CDR3 is TGTGCCAGTAGCCAGTCTACCTACAATGAGCAGTTCTTC. It yields the protein CASSQSTYNEQFF.

J is TRBJ1-1 and V is TRBV6-6, with D unclear. The CDR3 spans 16 residues. Germline CDR1 MNHNY, CDR2 SVGAGI (reference sequence). Trimming removed 0 bases at V and 0 bases at J, with 11 bases between. CDR3 DNA sequence: TGTGCCAGCAGTTACTCGTTTAAGGCCATGAACACTGAAGCTTTCTTT. The encoded protein is CASSYSFKAMNTEAFF.

Details on this clone: One end of the junction does not line up with germline, which may come from a read error. The rearrangement links TRBV4-2 to TRBJ2-1; perhaps TRBD2 as D (7 bases). This CDR3 is built from 18 residues. CDR1 and CDR2 from the germline V gene are LGHNA and YNFKEQ. CDR3 nucleotides: TGTGCCAGCAGTCAAGGGGGTCCGGGGGGCGGGGCACGGAATGAGCAGTTCTTC. This gives the protein CASSQGGPGGGARNEQFF.